One and the same sample provided the 10 T cell receptor beta chains below, sequenced in a study of blood T cell repertoires in COVID-19. Only in-frame clones appear in the TCRdb table, and some are missing; sequencing was by immunoSEQ multiplex PCR. This table holds 140,000 to 150,000 clones, about 74% found once. The source material was peripheral blood. These receptors were obtained from a man between 50 and 59 years old with acute or convalescent COVID-19.

The rearrangement links TRBV6-4 to TRBJ2-1; perhaps TRBD2 as D (6 bases). Trimming shortened V by 3 bases and J by 3 bases, and 6 bases separated the two germline ends. Germline V gene sequence: CDR1 MRHNA, CDR2 SNTAGT. This CDR3 contains 13 residues. The CDR3 reads CASSEGLYNEQFF. DNA for the CDR3: TGTGCCAGCAGTGAGGGACTCTACAATGAGCAGTTCTTC.

The chain is built from TRBV5-1 and TRBJ1-2; D is unresolved. Looked up from germline, CDR1 is SGHRS and CDR2 is YFSETQ. The CDR3 runs to 11 residues. Trimming left V 0 bases short and J 8 bases short, with 5 bases between. CDR3: CASSLDSGYTF. CDR3 DNA: TGCGCCAGCAGCTTGGACTCGGGCTACACCTTC.

V usage is TRBV5-6 and J usage is TRBJ1-2; D not certain. Trimming took off 4 bases at V and 3 bases at J, with 7 bases between the two ends. Per germline, CDR1 SGHDT and CDR2 YYEEEE. This CDR3 is built from 12 residues. For the CDR3, the DNA is TGTGCCAGCAGCCCGCGAGACTATGGCTACACCTTC. Amino acid sequence: CASSPRDYGYTF.

The genes are TRBV3-1 (or the pseudogene TRBV3-2) and TRBJ1-2; 9 bases agree with TRBD1. This CDR3 has 15 amino acids. V lost 5 bases to trimming and J lost 8 bases; unmatched junction nucleotides: 12. Germline V gene sequence: CDR1 LGHDT, CDR2 YNNKEL (reference sequence). CDR3 nucleotides: TGTGCCAGCAGCGGTATACAGGGGGCAGCTAGAGGCTACACCTTC. This sequence encodes CASSGIQGAARGYTF.

CDR3 DNA sequence: TGCGCCAGCAGCTTCTTAGCGGGGGACACCGGGGAGCTGTTTTTT. It codes for CASSFLAGDTGELFF. V and J are TRBV5-1 and TRBJ2-2; 9 bases fit TRBD2. Per germline, CDR1 SGHRS and CDR2 YFSETQ. The junction had 2 bases not matched to a gene; V was cut back by 2 bases and J by 3 bases. This CDR3 has 15 residues.

The sample holds a few counts of this clone. This chain links TRBV4-1 with TRBJ1-5; 8 bases fit TRBD1. The CDR3 runs to 15 residues. Germline trimming cut 3 bases from V and 6 bases from J; bases unmatched to any gene: 7. The germline V gene has CDR1 MGHRA and CDR2 YSYEKL. The chain's CDR3 is CASSHARTGFQPQHF. CDR3 in DNA: TGCGCCAGCAGCCACGCTCGGACAGGGTTTCAGCCCCAGCATTTT.

The J gene is TRBJ1-2, the V gene TRBV27; TRBD1 agrees at 7 bases. In germline, CDR1 is MNHEY, CDR2 SMNVEV (reference sequence). J was trimmed by 6 bases and V by 0 bases; bases with no gene match: 7. The CDR3 covers 15 residues. In DNA form, the CDR3 reads TGTGCCAGCAGTTTATCTCGCACAGGGGTGCATGGCTACACCTTC. It encodes CASSLSRTGVHGYTF.

Only a few counts were recorded for this clone. The chain links TRBV10-3 to TRBJ2-1; the D gene is possibly TRBD2 (6 bases). This CDR3 contains 14 residues. The germline gives CDR1 ENHRY, CDR2 SYGVKD. V lost 7 bases, J lost 1 base, and 11 bases lay in between. The CDR3 protein is CAITSSGSYNEQFF. CDR3 DNA sequence: TGTGCCATCACATCGAGCGGGTCCTACAATGAGCAGTTCTTC.

The rearrangement uses TRBV7-8 and TRBJ2-1, with 12 bases that match TRBD2. The V and J ends lost 5 bases and 10 bases, in that order; junction bases with no gene match: 3. The germline CDR1 and CDR2 sequences are SGHVS and FQNEAQ. CDR3 length: 13 amino acids. CDR3: CASSQGLAGEQFF. CDR3 nucleotides: TGTGCCAGCAGCCAAGGACTAGCGGGGGAGCAGTTCTTC.

The chain uses TRBV27 and TRBJ1-6; 7 bases agree with TRBD1. With V trimmed by 4 bases and J by 7 bases, 7 bases remained unmatched. The CDR3 is 15 amino acids. The germline V gene has CDR1 MNHEY and CDR2 SMNVEV (reference sequence). CDR3 nucleotides: TGTGCCAGCAGTTCAAACAGGGGCTACAATTCACCCCTCCACTTT. Its translation is CASSSNRGYNSPLHF.